This TCR beta chain was sequenced in a study of blood T cell repertoires in COVID-19. About the study: Samples representing acute and convalescent COVID-19 were sourced from the United States, Italy and Spain. The cDNA or gDNA used as material had been derived from T cells, B-cell-depleted T cells, or PBMCs.

Sequencing used immunoSEQ multiplex PCR; TCRdb keeps in-frame clones, though not all of them. Of about 260,000 clones in the sample, approximately 90% were seen once. Deletions cut 5 bases from V and 5 bases from J, with 12 bases between. This CDR3 region has 13 residues. Individuals aged about 18 to 90 years were recruited from 24 US areas. This rearrangement joins TRBV12-3 or TRBV12-4 to TRBJ1-2; D might be TRBD1 (6 bases). The receptor's source is a woman aged 30 to 39 with acute COVID-19. Sequencing was carried out using PBMCs or T cells enriched from blood (not recorded which). The CDR3: CASSLDRSYGYTF. As DNA, the CDR3 is TGTGCCAGCAGTCTCGACAGGAGTTATGGCTACACCTTC.